The entry below describes one TCR beta chain. In the original analysis: From reference gene primer amplification, estimates of nucleated cell counts were derived. Sequenced by immunoSEQ multiplex PCR; TCRdb stores in-frame clones only, minus some. V and J calls and clone size are given by that table; D and trimming were obtained from the DNA. This sample has about 110,000 clones, with 65% to 75% found just once. This CDR3 is built from 14 residues. V trimming: 5 bases; J trimming: 4 bases; junction bases outside the gene matches: 5. Germline CDR1 is MNHEY and CDR2 is SMNVEV (reference sequence). This sample stems from a study of blood T cell repertoires in COVID-19. Background on the study: Samples of COVID-19 (acute and convalescent) were obtained from the United States, Italy and Spain. The cDNA or gDNA used as material had been derived from T cells, B-cell-depleted T cells, or PBMCs.

The gene calls are TRBV27 and TRBJ2-3, with 8 nucleotides matching TRBD1. The TCR originated in a human donor with acute or convalescent COVID-19. The donor label of this sample is uncertain. The sequenced sample consisted of peripheral blood. CDR3 amino acids: CASSGRGQADTQYF. The CDR3 DNA reads TGTGCCAGCAGTGGCAGGGGGCAGGCAGATACGCAGTATTTT.